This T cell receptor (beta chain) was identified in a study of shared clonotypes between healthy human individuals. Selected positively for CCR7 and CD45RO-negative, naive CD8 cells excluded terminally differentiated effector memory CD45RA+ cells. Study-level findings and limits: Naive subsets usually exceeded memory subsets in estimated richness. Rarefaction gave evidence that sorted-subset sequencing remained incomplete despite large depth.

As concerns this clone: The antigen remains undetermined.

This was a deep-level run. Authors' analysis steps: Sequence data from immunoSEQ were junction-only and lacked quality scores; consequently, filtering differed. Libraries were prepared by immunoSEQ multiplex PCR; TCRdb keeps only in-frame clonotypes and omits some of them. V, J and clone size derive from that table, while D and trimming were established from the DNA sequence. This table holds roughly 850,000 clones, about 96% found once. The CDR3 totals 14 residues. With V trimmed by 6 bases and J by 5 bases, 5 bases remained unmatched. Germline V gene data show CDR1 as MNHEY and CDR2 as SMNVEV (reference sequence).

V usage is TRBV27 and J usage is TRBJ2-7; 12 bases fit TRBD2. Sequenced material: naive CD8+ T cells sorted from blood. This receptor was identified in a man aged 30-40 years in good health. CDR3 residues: CASRPGLAGHEQYF. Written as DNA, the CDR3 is TGTGCCAGCAGGCCGGGACTAGCGGGCCACGAGCAGTACTTC.